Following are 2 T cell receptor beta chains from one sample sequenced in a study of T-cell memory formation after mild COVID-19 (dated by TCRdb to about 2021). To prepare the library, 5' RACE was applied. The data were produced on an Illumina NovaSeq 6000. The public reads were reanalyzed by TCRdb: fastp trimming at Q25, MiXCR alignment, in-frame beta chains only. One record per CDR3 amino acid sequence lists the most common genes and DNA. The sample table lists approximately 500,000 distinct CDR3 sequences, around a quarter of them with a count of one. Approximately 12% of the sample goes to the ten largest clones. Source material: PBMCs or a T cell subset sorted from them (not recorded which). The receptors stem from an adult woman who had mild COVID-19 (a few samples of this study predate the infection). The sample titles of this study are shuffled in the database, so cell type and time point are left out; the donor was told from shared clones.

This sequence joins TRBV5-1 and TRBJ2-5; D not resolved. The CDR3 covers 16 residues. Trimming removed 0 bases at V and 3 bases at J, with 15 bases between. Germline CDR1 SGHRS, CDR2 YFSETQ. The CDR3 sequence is CASSLESHGTEETQYF. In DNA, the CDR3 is TGCGCCAGCAGCTTGGAGTCTCACGGAACAGAAGAGACCCAGTACTTC. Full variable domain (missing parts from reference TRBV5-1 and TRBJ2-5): KAGVTQTPRYLIKTRGQQVTLSCSPISGHRSVSWYQQTPGQGLQFLFEYFSETQRNKGNFPGRFSGRQFSNSRSEMNVSTLELGDSALYLCASSLESHGTEETQYFGPGTRLLVL.

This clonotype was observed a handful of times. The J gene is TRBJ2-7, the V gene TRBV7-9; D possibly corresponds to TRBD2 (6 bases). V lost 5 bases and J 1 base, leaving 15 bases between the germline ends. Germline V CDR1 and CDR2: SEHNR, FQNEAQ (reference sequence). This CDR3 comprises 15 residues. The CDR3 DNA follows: TGTGCCAGCAGCCCGTGGAGGGTAACGTCCTACGAGCAGTACTTC. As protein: CASSPWRVTSYEQYF.